The 3 T cell receptor beta chains below come from one sample, sequenced in a study of T cell repertoires in cytomegalovirus infection. TCRdb re-derived calls from the reads in MiXCR, one entry per CDR3 protein. Among about 300,000 distinct CDR3 sequences listed, roughly a tenth were seen once. The sample was PBMCs. The receptors were gathered from a human donor in good health (CMV status not recorded). Some clones in this sample may be carry-over from other donors' samples.

Ten or more counts support this clonotype. The chain uses TRBV7-9 and TRBJ2-7; D not certain. This CDR3 has 12 amino acids. V lost 3 bases and J 5 bases, leaving 8 bases between the germline ends. The germline gives CDR1 SEHNR, CDR2 FQNEAQ (reference sequence). CDR3 DNA sequence: TGTGCCAGCAGCTTTACAGAGAACGAGCAGTACTTC. It yields the protein CASSFTENEQYF.

In this sample, this clonotype turned up many times. This chain connects TRBV4-1 to TRBJ2-5; possible D gene TRBD1, 5 bases. The CDR3 covers 18 residues. Trimming shortened V by 3 bases and J by 5 bases, and 25 bases separated the two germline ends. Germline V CDR1 and CDR2: MGHRA, YSYEKL. The CDR3 sequence is CASSQAPQGPPRIETQYF. CDR3 coding DNA: TGCGCCAGCAGCCAGGCGCCTCAGGGCCCCCCACGCATCGAGACCCAGTACTTC.

This clonotype has at least ten counts. The J gene is TRBJ2-5, the V gene TRBV29-1; D is perhaps TRBD2 (6 bases). The V end lost 7 bases, the J end lost 5 bases, and 20 bases lay between the germline ends. Per the germline V gene, CDR1 is SQVTM and CDR2 is ANQGSEA. The CDR3 consists of 14 residues. The CDR3 protein is CSASRGRSGETQYF. CDR3 in DNA: TGCAGCGCCTCTCGAGGGAGGAGCGGGGAGACCCAGTACTTC. The variable domain in full, completed from reference TRBV29-1 and TRBJ2-5, reads SAVISQKPSRDICQRGTSLTIQCQVDSQVTMMFWYRQQPGQSLTLIATANQGSEATYESGFVIDKFPISRPNLTFSTLTVSNMSPEDSSIYLCSASRGRSGETQYFGPGTRLLVL.